The 4 T cell receptor beta chains presented below share a single source sample, sequenced in a study of blood T cell repertoires in COVID-19. The method was immunoSEQ multiplex PCR; TCRdb's version includes in-frame clones alone and lacks a portion of them. The table records 120,000 to 150,000 clones, around 82% of them present only once. The specimen was peripheral blood. Receptors originate from a woman aged 45 to 65 with acute or convalescent COVID-19.

The CDR3: CASSLSRDRGNPYEQYF. The CDR3 nucleotides are TGTGCCAGCAGTTTATCGAGGGACAGGGGAAACCCGTACGAGCAGTACTTC. The chain links TRBV27 to TRBJ2-7, with 10 nucleotides matching TRBD1. This CDR3 has 17 residues. Unmatched junction bases numbered 9, after V lost 0 bases and J lost 4 bases. The germline CDR1 and CDR2 sequences are MNHEY and SMNVEV (reference sequence).

The CDR3 bases are TGCGCCAGCAGCCAGAGCGGGGCCAGCTCCTACGAGCAGTACTTC. This translates into CASSQSGASSYEQYF. This sequence joins TRBV4-3 and TRBJ2-7; the match to TRBD2 covers 7 bases. CDR1 and CDR2 (germline): LGHNA, YSLEER. Unmatched junction bases numbered 5, after V lost 3 bases and J lost 0 bases. The CDR3 length is 15 residues.

This chain uses TRBV3-1 (or the pseudogene TRBV3-2) with TRBJ2-3; 10 bases agree with TRBD2. The CDR3 loop spans 17 amino acids. Trimming removed 0 bases from V and 6 bases from J; junction bases left unmatched: 9. Germline V gene data show CDR1 as LGHDT and CDR2 as YNNKEL (reference sequence). CDR3 sequence: CASSQEGSGGGRDTQYF. For the CDR3, the DNA is TGTGCCAGCAGCCAAGAGGGGAGCGGGGGGGGAAGGGATACGCAGTATTTT.

CDR3 coding DNA: TGTGCCAGCAGTAATAGGCAGGGGGACTACGAGCAGTACTTC. Translated, it gives CASSNRQGDYEQYF. This chain links TRBV2 with TRBJ2-7; 7 nucleotides line up with TRBD1. Germline loops: CDR1 SNHLY, CDR2 FYNNEI. This CDR3 is built from 14 residues. The V gene end was trimmed by 5 bases and the J gene end by 3 bases; junction bases not matched to a gene: 7.